These T cell receptor beta chains were read from a single sample in a study of cytotoxic CD8 clonotypes in ibrutinib-treated CLL. Assay: immunoSEQ multiplex PCR; the TCRdb copy retains only in-frame clones and omits some. The sample consists of approximately 330,000 clones, just under 80% of them appearing once. This specimen was PBMCs, taken before ibrutinib treatment. The receptors derive from a human donor with chronic lymphocytic leukemia. The CDR3 runs from the conserved cysteine through the conserved F or W. Fields, in order: clone size, D gene, V gene, J gene, CDR3 protein, CDR3 DNA. A D gene is named only where the DNA matches it firmly. Clone size appears in some rows only: once, few, many, or a class for an expanded clone.

>NA|TRBD1|TRBV5-4|TRBJ2-7
CASSPGTGGPYEQYF
TGTGCCAGCAGCCCTGGGACAGGGGGTCCCTACGAGCAGTACTTC
>once|TRBD1|TRBV29-1|TRBJ1-5
CSVAQGGSNQPQHF
TGCAGCGTTGCTCAAGGGGGCAGCAATCAGCCCCAGCATTTT
>NA|TRBD2|TRBV5-8|TRBJ2-1
CASSLAGLAGEPEQFF
TGTGCCAGCAGCTTGGCGGGACTAGCGGGAGAGCCTGAGCAGTTCTTC
>NA|TRBD1|TRBV7-2|TRBJ2-7
CASSKDRGYEQYF
TGTGCCAGCAGCAAAGACAGGGGATACGAGCAGTACTTC
>once|TRBD1|TRBV6-5|TRBJ2-7
CASSYGTGYSEQYF
TGTGCCAGCAGTTACGGGACAGGGTACAGCGAGCAGTACTTC
>NA|TRBD2|TRBV5-4|TRBJ2-7
CASSPGSRAGGSYEQYF
TGTGCCAGCAGCCCAGGGTCCAGGGCGGGAGGATCCTACGAGCAGTACTTC
>NA|NA|TRBV15|TRBJ2-7
CATSRDRASRDEQYF
TGTGCCACCAGCAGAGATCGGGCTAGCCGAGACGAGCAGTACTTC
>NA|TRBD2|TRBV7-6|TRBJ2-1
CASSKTSGRFSYNEQFF
TGTGCCAGCAGCAAGACTAGCGGGAGGTTCTCTTACAATGAGCAGTTCTTC
>NA|NA|TRBV30|TRBJ2-1
CAWTRVLGEQFF
TGTGCCTGGACCAGGGTCCTGGGTGAGCAGTTCTTC
>NA|NA|TRBV29-1|TRBJ2-1
CSVAGVDEQFF
TGCAGCGTTGCGGGTGTAGATGAGCAGTTCTTC
>NA|NA|TRBV29-1|TRBJ2-7
CSVLEPSEQYF
TGCAGCGTCCTCGAGCCCTCCGAGCAGTACTTC
>NA|NA|TRBV19|TRBJ1-1
CASSIWGTEAFF
TGTGCCAGTAGTATATGGGGGACTGAAGCTTTCTTT
>NA|TRBD2|TRBV7-2|TRBJ2-1
CASSGRLAGYNEQFF
TGTGCCAGCAGCGGTAGGCTAGCGGGGTACAATGAGCAGTTCTTC
>NA|TRBD1|TRBV27|TRBJ2-2
CASSRYRGRPGELFF
TGTGCCAGCAGTCGATACAGGGGGCGCCCCGGGGAGCTGTTTTTT
>NA|NA|TRBV9|TRBJ2-5
CASSVGAAGDETQYF
TGTGCCAGCAGCGTAGGTGCGGCAGGGGATGAGACCCAGTACTTC
>once|NA|TRBV29-1|TRBJ1-2
CSVATHGYTF
TGCAGCGTTGCTACCCATGGCTACACCTTC
>once|NA|TRBV5-1|TRBJ2-5
CASSLAGAKETQYF
TGCGCCAGCAGCTTGGCGGGAGCCAAAGAGACCCAGTACTTC
>NA|NA|TRBV4-1|TRBJ2-1
CASSQGWGADNEQFF
TGCGCCAGCAGCCAAGGGTGGGGGGCAGACAATGAGCAGTTCTTC
>NA|NA|TRBV4-3|TRBJ2-2
CASSHAKGRDLAGELFF
TGCGCCAGCAGCCACGCAAAAGGGAGAGATTTAGCCGGGGAGCTGTTTTTT
>NA|NA|TRBV29-1|TRBJ1-1
CSVLRGGGNTEAFF
TGCAGCGTTCTCCGTGGGGGAGGGAACACTGAAGCTTTCTTT
>NA|TRBD1|TRBV6-5|TRBJ2-7
CASRPGTASYEQYF
TGTGCCAGCAGGCCCGGGACAGCTTCCTACGAGCAGTACTTC
>once|TRBD2|TRBV13|TRBJ2-7
CASSPPTSSGIAYEQYF
TGTGCCAGCAGTCCTCCCACCTCTAGCGGGATCGCCTACGAGCAGTACTTC
>NA|TRBD1|TRBV27|TRBJ1-4
CASSSGQGGEKLFF
TGTGCCAGCAGTTCCGGACAGGGGGGAGAAAAACTGTTTTTT
>NA|NA|TRBV5-1|TRBJ2-1
CASSLVSVGRNEQFF
TGCGCCAGCAGCTTGGTTTCGGTGGGACGCAATGAGCAGTTCTTC
>NA|NA|TRBV5-1|TRBJ2-7
CASSLYELVAYEQYF
TGCGCCAGCAGCTTGTATGAACTTGTCGCCTACGAGCAGTACTTC
>NA|TRBD1|TRBV5-1|TRBJ1-1
CASSLEGAPEAFF
TGCGCCAGCAGCTTGGAGGGGGCACCAGAAGCTTTCTTT
>NA|NA|TRBV6-5|TRBJ2-2
CASSQQWAGELFF
TGTGCCAGCAGTCAGCAATGGGCCGGGGAGCTGTTTTTT
>NA|TRBD1|TRBV5-4|TRBJ1-1
CASSSDRGNTEAFF
TGTGCCAGCAGTTCCGACAGGGGAAACACTGAAGCTTTCTTT
>NA|NA|TRBV2|TRBJ2-7
CASIGSRGDTNSPTEQYF
TGTGCCAGCATTGGGTCGCGCGGGGACACCAATTCCCCTACGGAGCAGTACTTC
>NA|NA|TRBV18|TRBJ1-1
CASSPLIDTEAFF
TGTGCCAGCTCACCACTAATTGACACTGAAGCTTTCTTT
>once|NA|TRBV15|TRBJ1-4
CATSSYTDATNEKLFF
TGTGCCACCAGCAGTTACACAGATGCAACTAATGAAAAACTGTTTTTT
>NA|TRBD2|TRBV6-6|TRBJ2-1
CASTLTAGGAYNEQFF
TGTGCCAGCACCCTAACCGCTGGGGGGGCCTACAATGAGCAGTTCTTC
>NA|NA|TRBV27|TRBJ1-2
CASSLQGYYGYTF
TGTGCCAGCAGTTTACAGGGGTACTATGGCTACACCTTC
>few|NA|TRBV6-5|TRBJ1-1
CASSRQNTEAFF
TGTGCCAGCAGCCGACAGAACACTGAAGCTTTCTTT
>NA|TRBD2|TRBV4-2|TRBJ2-1
CASSQDRGLAGNEQFF
TGTGCCAGCAGCCAAGACAGAGGACTAGCGGGCAATGAGCAGTTCTTC
>many|TRBD2|TRBV11-1|TRBJ2-7
CASSSIAGTYEQYF
TGTGCCAGCAGCTCCATAGCGGGGACCTACGAGCAGTACTTC
>NA|NA|TRBV11-2|TRBJ2-7
CASSLAGSSYEQYF
TGTGCCAGCAGCTTAGCGGGGAGCTCCTACGAGCAGTACTTC
>NA|NA|TRBV4-1|TRBJ1-2
CASSQVRGSVGYTF
TGCGCCAGCAGCCAAGTAAGGGGTTCAGTCGGCTACACCTTC
>NA|NA|TRBV27|TRBJ1-1
CASSLISGANTEAFF
TGTGCCAGCAGTTTAATATCAGGGGCGAACACTGAAGCTTTCTTT
>NA|NA|TRBV25-1|TRBJ2-3
CASSVLASDTQYF
TGTGCCAGCAGTGTGTTAGCGTCGGATACGCAGTATTTT
>NA|NA|TRBV7-9|TRBJ2-2
CASSLGETGELFF
TGTGCCAGCAGCTTAGGGGAGACCGGGGAGCTGTTTTTT
>NA|TRBD1|TRBV5-1|TRBJ2-5
CASSLATGEETQYF
TGCGCCAGCAGCTTGGCGACAGGGGAAGAGACCCAGTACTTC
>NA|NA|TRBV7-8|TRBJ2-2
CASSFYGLDTGELFF
TGTGCCAGCAGCTTCTATGGGCTCGACACCGGGGAGCTGTTTTTT
>NA|NA|TRBV5-5|TRBJ2-6
CASRPGNLGANVLTF
TGTGCCAGCAGACCAGGGAACCTGGGGGCCAACGTCCTGACTTTC
>few|NA|TRBV4-3|TRBJ2-3
CASSQELFTDTQYF
TGCGCCAGCAGCCAAGAACTCTTCACAGATACGCAGTATTTT
>NA|TRBD1|TRBV11-1|TRBJ1-1
CASSKDRGDTEAFF
TGTGCCAGCAGCAAAGACAGGGGCGACACTGAAGCTTTCTTT
>NA|TRBD1|TRBV18|TRBJ1-3
CASSSDRVGNTIYF
TGTGCCAGCTCATCGGACAGGGTCGGAAACACCATATATTTT
>NA|NA|TRBV7-9|TRBJ2-1
CASVVTDSAGNEQFF
TGTGCCAGCGTAGTGACGGACAGCGCGGGCAATGAGCAGTTCTTC
>NA|TRBD1|TRBV6-5|TRBJ1-2
CASRPTGDFYGYTF
TGTGCCAGCAGACCCACAGGGGATTTCTATGGCTACACCTTC
>few|NA|TRBV9|TRBJ2-5
CASSVEAAETQYF
TGTGCCAGCAGCGTAGAAGCAGCGGAGACCCAGTACTTC
>once|TRBD2|TRBV5-1|TRBJ2-7
CASSWGLAGEEQYF
TGCGCCAGCAGCTGGGGACTAGCGGGAGAAGAGCAGTACTTC
>few|NA|TRBV7-9|TRBJ1-1
CASSLELNTEAFF
TGTGCCAGCAGCTTAGAACTGAACACTGAAGCTTTCTTT
>NA|NA|TRBV7-8|TRBJ2-7
CASSFRGHYEQYF
TGTGCCAGCAGCTTTAGGGGTCACTACGAGCAGTACTTC
>NA|NA|TRBV4-2|TRBJ1-1
CASSQDLGPNTEAFF
TGTGCCAGCAGCCAAGATCTTGGACCGAACACTGAAGCTTTCTTT
>NA|NA|TRBV7-9|TRBJ1-4
CASSFMPATTNEKLFF
TGTGCCAGCAGCTTCATGCCGGCCACAACTAATGAAAAACTGTTTTTT
>few|TRBD1|TRBV29-1|TRBJ1-1
CSADRDTEAFF
TGCAGCGCGGACAGGGACACTGAAGCTTTCTTT
>NA|NA|TRBV18|TRBJ2-7
CASSTGPYEQYF
TGTGCCAGCTCTACAGGTCCCTACGAGCAGTACTTC
>NA|TRBD1|TRBV19|TRBJ2-2
CASSSGQGYTGELFF
TGTGCCAGTAGTTCCGGACAGGGGTACACCGGGGAGCTGTTTTTT
>few|NA|TRBV30|TRBJ1-2
CAWRTDRDYGYTF
TGTGCCTGGAGGACGGACCGAGACTATGGCTACACCTTC
>few|NA|TRBV5-5|TRBJ1-4
CASSWTDRLELFF
TGTGCCAGCAGCTGGACCGACAGGTTGGAACTGTTTTTT